Listed below are T cell receptor beta chains from one sample, sequenced in a study of blood T cell repertoires in COVID-19. Profiling relied on immunoSEQ multiplex PCR, and the TCRdb table lists in-frame clones only, not all of them. In the table there are approximately 100,000 clones, roughly 81% of which are singletons. The sample was peripheral blood. These receptors came from a human donor in a cohort sampled during active COVID-19. Both conserved end residues are part of each CDR3. D genes are given only for firm matches. The size entry is marked missing in some rows and otherwise reads once, few, many or a size class.

j_call: TRBJ2-3; cdr3_length: 15; clone_size: -; v_call: TRBV11-2; d_call: TRBD2; cdr3_aa: CASSLPGLAGGTQYF; cdr3_nt: TGTGCCAGCAGCCTACCGGGACTAGCGGGAGGAACGCAGTATTTT
j_call: TRBJ1-4; cdr3_length: 14; clone_size: -; v_call: TRBV6-5; d_call: -; cdr3_aa: CASFSGLENEKLFF; cdr3_nt: TGTGCCAGCTTTTCGGGACTGGAAAATGAAAAACTGTTTTTT
j_call: TRBJ1-6; cdr3_length: 17; clone_size: -; v_call: TRBV5-1; d_call: TRBD1; cdr3_aa: CASSLRPPGQGNSPLHF; cdr3_nt: TGCGCCAGCAGCTTGAGGCCTCCGGGACAGGGAAATTCACCCCTCCACTTT
j_call: TRBJ2-2; cdr3_length: 16; clone_size: -; v_call: TRBV18; d_call: -; cdr3_aa: CASSPFAARLTGELFF; cdr3_nt: TGTGCCAGCTCACCATTTGCGGCACGGTTGACCGGGGAGCTGTTTTTT
j_call: TRBJ2-7; cdr3_length: 14; clone_size: -; v_call: TRBV18; d_call: -; cdr3_aa: CASSRLGTADEQYF; cdr3_nt: TGTGCCAGCTCTCGACTAGGGACAGCCGACGAGCAGTACTTC
j_call: TRBJ1-1; cdr3_length: 17; clone_size: once; v_call: TRBV18; d_call: -; cdr3_aa: CASFTTAGLLRGTEAFF; cdr3_nt: TGTGCCAGCTTCACCACGGCAGGGCTCCTTAGGGGCACTGAAGCTTTCTTT
j_call: TRBJ2-7; cdr3_length: 16; clone_size: -; v_call: TRBV7-9; d_call: -; cdr3_aa: CASSRDRLASSYEQYF; cdr3_nt: TGTGCCAGCAGCCGCGATCGTCTAGCCTCCTCCTACGAGCAGTACTTC
j_call: TRBJ2-5; cdr3_length: 18; clone_size: once; v_call: TRBV5-8; d_call: TRBD2; cdr3_aa: CASSFSRLAGALLETQYF; cdr3_nt: TGTGCCAGCAGCTTTTCTCGGCTAGCGGGAGCTCTGCTGGAGACCCAGTACTTC
j_call: TRBJ1-5; cdr3_length: 19; clone_size: -; v_call: TRBV6-2/TRBV6-3; d_call: TRBD1; cdr3_aa: CASSDRLYTGDYSNQPQHF; cdr3_nt: TGTGCCAGCAGTGACCGGCTCTATACAGGGGATTATAGCAATCAGCCCCAGCATTTT
j_call: TRBJ2-3; cdr3_length: 14; clone_size: -; v_call: TRBV5-1; d_call: -; cdr3_aa: CASSFAEVADTQYF; cdr3_nt: TGCGCCAGCAGCTTCGCAGAGGTGGCAGATACGCAGTATTTT